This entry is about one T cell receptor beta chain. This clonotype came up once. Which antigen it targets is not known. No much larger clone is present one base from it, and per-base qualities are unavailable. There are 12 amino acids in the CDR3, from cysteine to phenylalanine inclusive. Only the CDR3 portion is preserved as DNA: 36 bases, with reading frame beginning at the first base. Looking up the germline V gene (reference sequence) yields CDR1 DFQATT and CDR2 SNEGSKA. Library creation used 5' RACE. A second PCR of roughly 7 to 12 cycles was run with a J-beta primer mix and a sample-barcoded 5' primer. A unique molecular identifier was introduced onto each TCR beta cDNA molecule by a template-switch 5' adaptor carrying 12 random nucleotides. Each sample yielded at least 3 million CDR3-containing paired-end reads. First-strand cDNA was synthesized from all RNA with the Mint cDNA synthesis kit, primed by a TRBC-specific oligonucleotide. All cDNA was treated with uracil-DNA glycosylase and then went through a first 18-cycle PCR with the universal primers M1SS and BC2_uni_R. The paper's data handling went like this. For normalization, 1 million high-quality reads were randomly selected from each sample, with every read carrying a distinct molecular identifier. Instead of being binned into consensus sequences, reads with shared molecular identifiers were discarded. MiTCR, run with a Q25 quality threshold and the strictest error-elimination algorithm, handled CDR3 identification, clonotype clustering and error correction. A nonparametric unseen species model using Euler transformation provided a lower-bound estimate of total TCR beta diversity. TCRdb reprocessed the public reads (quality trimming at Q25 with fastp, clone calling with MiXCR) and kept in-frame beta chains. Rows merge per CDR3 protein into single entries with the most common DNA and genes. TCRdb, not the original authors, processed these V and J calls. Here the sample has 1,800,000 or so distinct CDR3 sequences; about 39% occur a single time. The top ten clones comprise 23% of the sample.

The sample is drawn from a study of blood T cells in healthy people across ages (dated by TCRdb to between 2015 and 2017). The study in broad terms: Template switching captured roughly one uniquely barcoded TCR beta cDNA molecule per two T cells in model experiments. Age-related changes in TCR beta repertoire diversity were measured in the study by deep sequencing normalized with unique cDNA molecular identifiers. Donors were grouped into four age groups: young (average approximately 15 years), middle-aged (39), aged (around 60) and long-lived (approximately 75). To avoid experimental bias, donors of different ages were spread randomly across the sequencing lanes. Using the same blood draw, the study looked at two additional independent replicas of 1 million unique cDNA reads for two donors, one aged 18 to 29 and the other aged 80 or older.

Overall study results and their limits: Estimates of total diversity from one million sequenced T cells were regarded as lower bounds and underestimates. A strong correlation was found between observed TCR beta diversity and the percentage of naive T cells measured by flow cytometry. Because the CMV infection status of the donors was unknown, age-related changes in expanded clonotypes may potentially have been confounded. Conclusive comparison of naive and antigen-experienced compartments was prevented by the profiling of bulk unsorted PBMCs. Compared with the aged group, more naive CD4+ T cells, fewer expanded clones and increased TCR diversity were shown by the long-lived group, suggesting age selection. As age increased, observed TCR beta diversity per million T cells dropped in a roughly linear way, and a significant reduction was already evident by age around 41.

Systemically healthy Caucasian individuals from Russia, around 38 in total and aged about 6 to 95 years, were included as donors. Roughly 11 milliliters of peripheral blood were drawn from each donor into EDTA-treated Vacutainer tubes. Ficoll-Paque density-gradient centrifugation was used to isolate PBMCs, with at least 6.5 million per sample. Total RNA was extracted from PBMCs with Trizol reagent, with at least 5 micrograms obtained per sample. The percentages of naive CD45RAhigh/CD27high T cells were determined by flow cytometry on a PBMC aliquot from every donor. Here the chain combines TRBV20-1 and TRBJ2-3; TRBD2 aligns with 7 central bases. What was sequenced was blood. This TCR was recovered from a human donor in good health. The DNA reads TGCAGCCCGGGGGGAACCACAGATACGCAGTATTTT. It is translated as CSPGGTTDTQYF.